The 18 T cell receptor beta chains presented below share a single source sample, sequenced in a study of regulatory T cells in long-lasting Graves disease. Time point reported: newly diagnosed GD, antithyroid drugs for less than 3 months. Scientists built the TCR library using RNA that was extracted from PBMCs. The TCR beta library used iRepertoire HTBI primers with Arm-PCR amplification of CDR3. MiXCR, run by TCRdb on the multiplex PCR reads, gives a single entry per CDR3 protein. Among roughly 410,000 distinct CDR3 sequences listed, approximately 15% were seen once. These data also formed part of another study, on T cells in Graves' hyperthyroidism and ophthalmopathy.

The specimen comprised peripheral blood mononuclear cells (PBMCs), sampled at new diagnosis, from a patient treated with antithyroid drugs. These receptors all stem from a woman in her thirties or forties with Graves disease.

The CDR3 nucleotides read TGTGCCAGCAGGGCCGAGGGGCTCGGAAACACCATATATTTT. This translates into CASRAEGLGNTIYF. The V and J genes are TRBV12-3 or TRBV12-4 and TRBJ1-3; D might be TRBD1 (5 bases). CDR3 length equals 14 residues. Trimming left V 6 bases short and J 4 bases short, with 13 bases between.

This clonotype has at least ten counts. The V call is TRBV20-1, the J call TRBJ2-3; the D gene is possibly TRBD2 (5 bases). This CDR3 is 13 amino acids long. The V end lost 6 bases, the J end lost 4 bases, and 14 bases lay between the germline ends. The germline V gene has CDR1 DFQATT and CDR2 SNEGSKA (reference sequence). The CDR3 loop reads CSASGFRSDTQYF. The CDR3 DNA sequence: TGCAGTGCGAGCGGCTTCCGGTCAGATACGCAGTATTTT.

J is TRBJ1-5 and V is TRBV20-1, with D possibly being TRBD1 (5 bases). Germline CDR1 and CDR2: DFQATT and SNEGSKA (reference sequence). CDR3 length: 12 amino acids. Trimming took off 0 bases at V and 10 bases at J, with 10 bases between the two ends. DNA for the CDR3: TGCAGTGCTAGAGAGGGGACTGGCCCCCAGCATTTT. Its translation is CSAREGTGPQHF.

This clonotype turned up a few times. This rearrangement joins TRBV9 to TRBJ1-6; D remains ambiguous. There are 15 residues in the CDR3. Germline CDR1 reads SGDLS; CDR2 reads YYNGEE. Trimming took off 3 bases at V and 6 bases at J, with 13 bases between the two ends. CDR3 sequence reads: CASSAEVRFNSPLHF. As DNA, the CDR3 is TGTGCCAGCAGCGCGGAAGTAAGGTTTAATTCACCCCTCCACTTT.

For this clonotype: The junction departs from the called germline gene at one end, perhaps through a read error. The chain employs TRBV6-2 or TRBV6-3 and TRBJ2-3; 7 nucleotides align to TRBD1. Germline V gene sequence: CDR1 MNHEY, CDR2 SVGEGT. The CDR3 is made up of 14 amino acids. CDR3: CASSYRQGTDTQYF. CDR3 coding DNA: TGTGCCAGCAGTTACCGACAGGGCACGGATACGCAGTATTTT.

The sample holds a few counts of this clonotype. V is TRBV3-1 and J is TRBJ1-2; D unresolved. The CDR3 consists of 12 residues. Trimming cost V 3 bases and J 5 bases, with 7 bases left between them. The germline V gene has CDR1 LGHDT and CDR2 YNNKEL (reference sequence). In DNA, the CDR3 is TGTGCCAGCAGCCAGAGCCGGTATGGCTACACCTTC. Encoded protein: CASSQSRYGYTF.

This clonotype was recorded a few times. V and J are TRBV7-4 and TRBJ2-1; no clear D. The V and J ends lost 5 bases and 1 base respectively, with 12 bases between them. This CDR3 is 15 amino acids long. CDR1 SGHVT and CDR2 SQSDAQ come from the germline V gene. In nucleotides, the CDR3 is TGTGCCAGCAGCCCACTCTATAAATCCTACAATGAGCAGTTCTTC. This encodes CASSPLYKSYNEQFF. The entire variable domain, with the rest obtained from reference TRBV7-4 and TRBJ2-1, is as follows: GAGVSQSPRYKVAKRGRDVALRCDSISGHVTLYWYRQTLGQGSEVLTYSQSDAQRDKSGRPSGRFSAERPERSVSTLKIQRTEQGDSAVYLCASSPLYKSYNEQFFGPGTRLTVL.

The genes are TRBV28 and TRBJ2-7, with 8 nucleotides matching TRBD1. CDR3 length equals 15 residues. Germline CDR1 is MDHEN and CDR2 is SYDVKM. J was trimmed by 5 bases and V by 3 bases; bases with no gene match: 9. The CDR3 here is CASSLSGQGSHEQYF. The CDR3 coding sequence is TGTGCCAGCAGTTTGAGCGGACAGGGTAGCCACGAGCAGTACTTC.

This clonotype has more than one count but fewer than ten. The CDR3 sequence is CASTLRGYGYTF. The CDR3 nucleotides are TGTGCCAGCACGTTAAGGGGGTATGGCTACACCTTC. The chain uses TRBV2 and TRBJ1-2; weak D call: TRBD1 (6 bases). This CDR3 is 12 amino acids long. Per the germline V gene, CDR1 is SNHLY and CDR2 is FYNNEI. The V gene lost 7 bases and the J gene lost 5 bases, with 11 bases spanning the gap.

This clonotype was counted many times. The V and J genes are TRBV12-3 or TRBV12-4 and TRBJ1-1; TRBD1 agrees at 9 bases. With 3 bases clipped from V and 2 bases from J, the junction kept 4 bases outside the gene matches. The CDR3 sequence is 15 residues long. In DNA, the CDR3 is TGTGCCAGCAGTTTTGACAGGGGGAAAAACACTGAAGCTTTCTTT. It translates to CASSFDRGKNTEAFF.

The sample holds a few counts of this clonotype. This chain joins TRBV10-3 and TRBJ2-7, with 10 bases matching TRBD2. The V gene's germline CDR1 is ENHRY and CDR2 SYGVKD. The CDR3 length is 14 residues. V shed 3 bases and J 3 bases; nucleotides not matched to a gene: 2. The CDR3: CAISDQREGYEQYF. The CDR3 coding sequence is TGTGCCATCAGTGACCAGCGGGAGGGCTACGAGCAGTACTTC.

The V gene is TRBV28, the J gene TRBJ1-3, with D uncertain. Trimming removed 2 bases from V and 4 bases from J, with 15 bases in between. This CDR3 is built from 16 residues. Germline CDR1 reads MDHEN; CDR2 reads SYDVKM. The CDR3: CASSLRPGSPGNTIYF. CDR3 sequence (DNA): TGTGCCAGCAGTTTAAGACCCGGGAGCCCAGGAAACACCATATATTTT.

This clonotype has at least ten counts. The CDR3 DNA follows: TGTGCCAGCAGGGACACCCTCTACGAGCAGTACTTC. Its protein product is CASRDTLYEQYF. The J gene is TRBJ2-7, the V gene TRBV2; tentatively, D is TRBD1 (5 bases). Trimming stripped 6 bases from V and 3 bases from J, with 9 bases between. The germline V gene has CDR1 SNHLY and CDR2 FYNNEI. The CDR3 totals 12 residues.

This clonotype was detected many times. The gene calls are TRBV6-1 and TRBJ2-7; D not certain. Trimming left V 5 bases short and J 5 bases short, with 13 bases between. Germline CDR1 is MNHNS and CDR2 is SASEGT. The CDR3 is 13 residues long. The DNA for the CDR3 is TGTGCCAGCAGTACTCTACCGGCCCACGAGCAGTACTTC. Its protein is CASSTLPAHEQYF.

This clonotype came up many times. The chain employs TRBV6-2 or TRBV6-3 and TRBJ2-1; D remains unclear. Trimming left V 9 bases short and J 0 bases short, with 15 bases between. Per the germline V gene, CDR1 is MNHEY and CDR2 is SVGEGT. CDR3 length: 15 residues. As DNA, the CDR3 is TGTGCCAGTCGCGCAGGTCCTAGCTCCTACAATGAGCAGTTCTTC. As protein: CASRAGPSSYNEQFF.

For this clonotype: The likely explanation is a read error, given a far larger clone one base away. Because it lacks the conserved phenylalanine or tryptophan at the end, this CDR3 is likely a read error. The DNA for the CDR3 is TGTGCCAGCAGCTCAGACTACAGGGAACGCACAGATACGCAGTATCTT. Its protein is CASSSDYRERTDTQYL. J is TRBJ2-3 and V is TRBV25-1; perhaps TRBD1 as D (6 bases). V dropped 6 bases and J dropped 1 base, with 17 bases sitting between them. This CDR3 contains 16 residues. Germline V CDR1 and CDR2: MGHDK, SYGVNS.

This clonotype was found many times. The rearrangement joins TRBV7-9 to TRBJ2-7, with 9 bases lining up with TRBD2. The CDR3 covers 22 residues. V was pared by 1 base and J by 0 bases, with 22 bases of the junction left unmatched. Germline CDR1 is SEHNR and CDR2 is FQNEAQ (reference sequence). The DNA of the CDR3 is TGTGCCAGCAGCTTAGAACCGGGGGGAGCGGGAGGCAGTGCAGGGGCCTCCTACGAGCAGTACTTC. Its translation: CASSLEPGGAGGSAGASYEQYF.

This clonotype has just a few counts. The CDR3 coding sequence is TGTGCCAGCAGTGAACAAAAACAGTCGGAGAAACTGTTTTTT. Translation: CASSEQKQSEKLFF. The gene calls are TRBV6-1 and TRBJ1-4; no definite D call. Germline values: CDR1 MNHNS, CDR2 SASEGT. Trimming stripped 2 bases from V and 11 bases from J, with 15 bases between. The CDR3 has 14 residues.